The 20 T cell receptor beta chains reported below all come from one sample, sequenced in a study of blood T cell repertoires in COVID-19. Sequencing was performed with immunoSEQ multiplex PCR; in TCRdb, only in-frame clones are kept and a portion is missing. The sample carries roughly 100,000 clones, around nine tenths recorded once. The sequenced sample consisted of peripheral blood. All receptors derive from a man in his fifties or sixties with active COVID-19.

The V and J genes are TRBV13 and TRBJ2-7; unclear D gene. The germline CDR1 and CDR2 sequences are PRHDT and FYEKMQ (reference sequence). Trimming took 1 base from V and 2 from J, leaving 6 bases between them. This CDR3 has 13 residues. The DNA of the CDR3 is TGTGCCAGCAGCTTAGACAGTCCCTACGAGCAGTACTTC. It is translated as CASSLDSPYEQYF. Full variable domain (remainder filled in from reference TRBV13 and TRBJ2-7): AAGVIQSPRHLIKEKRETATLKCYPIPRHDTVYWYQQGPGQDPQFLISFYEKMQSDKGSIPDRFSAQQFSDYHSELNMSSLELGDSALYFCASSLDSPYEQYFGPGTRLTVT.

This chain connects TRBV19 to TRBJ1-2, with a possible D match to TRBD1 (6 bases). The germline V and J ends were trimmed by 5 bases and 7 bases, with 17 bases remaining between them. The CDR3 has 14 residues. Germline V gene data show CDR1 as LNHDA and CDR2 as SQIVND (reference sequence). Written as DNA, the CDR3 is TGTGCCAGTAGTGCACAGGGTTGGAGCGGTGGCTACACCTTC. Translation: CASSAQGWSGGYTF.

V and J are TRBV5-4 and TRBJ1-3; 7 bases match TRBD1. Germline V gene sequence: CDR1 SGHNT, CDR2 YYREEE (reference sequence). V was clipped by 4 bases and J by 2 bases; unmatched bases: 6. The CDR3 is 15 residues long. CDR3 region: CASSPDRHPGNTIYF. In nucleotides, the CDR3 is TGTGCCAGCAGCCCGGACAGGCACCCTGGAAACACCATATATTTT.

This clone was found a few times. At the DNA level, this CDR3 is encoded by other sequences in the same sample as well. CDR3 sequence: CASSVGSLSADTQYF. CDR3 DNA sequence: TGTGCCAGCAGCGTAGGTAGTCTGAGCGCAGATACGCAGTATTTT. This chain uses TRBV9 with TRBJ2-3; D unclear. V was cut by 0 bases and J by 4 bases, with 12 bases left in between. Germline V gene data show CDR1 as SGDLS and CDR2 as YYNGEE. The CDR3 consists of 15 residues.

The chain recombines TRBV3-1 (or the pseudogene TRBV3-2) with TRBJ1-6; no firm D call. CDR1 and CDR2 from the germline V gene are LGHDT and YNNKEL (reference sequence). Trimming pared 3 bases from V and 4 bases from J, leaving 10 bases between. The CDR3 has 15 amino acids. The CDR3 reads CASSHRGSYNSPLHF. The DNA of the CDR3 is TGTGCCAGCAGCCACCGGGGTTCTTATAATTCACCCCTCCACTTT.

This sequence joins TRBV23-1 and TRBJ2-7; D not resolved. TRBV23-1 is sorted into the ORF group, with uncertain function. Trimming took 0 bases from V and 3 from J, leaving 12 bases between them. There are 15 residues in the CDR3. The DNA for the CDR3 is TGCGCCAGCAGTCAATCGCGAGGCCGAGACTACGAGCAGTACTTC. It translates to CASSQSRGRDYEQYF.

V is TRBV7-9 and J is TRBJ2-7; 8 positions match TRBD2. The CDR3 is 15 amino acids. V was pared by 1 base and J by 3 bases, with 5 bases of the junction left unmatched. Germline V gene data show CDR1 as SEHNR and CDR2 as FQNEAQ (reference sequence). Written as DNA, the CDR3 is TGTGCCAGCAGCTTAGAGGGAAGCGGGGGCTACGAGCAGTACTTC. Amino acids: CASSLEGSGGYEQYF.

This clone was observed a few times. The CDR3 here is CASSPGPGNTIYF. The CDR3 nucleotides are TGTGCCAGCAGCCCTGGACCGGGGAACACCATATATTTT. The genes are TRBV14 and TRBJ1-3; no firm D call. CDR3 length equals 13 residues. From germline, CDR1 is SGHDN and CDR2 FVKESK. Trimming shortened V by 4 bases and J by 7 bases, and 11 bases separated the two germline ends.

The CDR3 here is CASSLQGVTNEKLFF. The CDR3 region has the DNA TGCGCCAGCAGCTTACAGGGGGTGACTAATGAAAAACTGTTTTTT. The chain employs TRBV5-1 and TRBJ1-4, with TRBD1 identical over 8 bases. The V gene's germline CDR1 is SGHRS and CDR2 YFSETQ. The CDR3 loop spans 15 amino acids. V gave up 2 bases and J gave up 2 bases; unmatched junction bases: 2.

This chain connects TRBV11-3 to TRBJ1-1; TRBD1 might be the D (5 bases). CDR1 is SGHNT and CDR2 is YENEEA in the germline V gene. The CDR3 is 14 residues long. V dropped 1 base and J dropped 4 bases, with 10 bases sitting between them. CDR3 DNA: TGTGCCAGCAGCTTAGCGGGGGACCTCACTGAAGCTTTCTTT. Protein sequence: CASSLAGDLTEAFF.

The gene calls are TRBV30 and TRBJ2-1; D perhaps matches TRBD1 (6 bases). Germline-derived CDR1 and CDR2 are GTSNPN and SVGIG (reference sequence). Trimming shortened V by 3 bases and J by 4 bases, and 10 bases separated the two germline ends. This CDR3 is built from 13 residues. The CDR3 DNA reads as TGTGCCTGGAGGTTACAGGGTTACAATGAGCAGTTCTTC. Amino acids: CAWRLQGYNEQFF.

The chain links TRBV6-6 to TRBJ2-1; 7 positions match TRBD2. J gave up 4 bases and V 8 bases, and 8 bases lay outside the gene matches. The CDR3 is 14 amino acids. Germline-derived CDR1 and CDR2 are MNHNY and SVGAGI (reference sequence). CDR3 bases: TGTGCCAGCCAGGAAGCGGGGACTTACAATGAGCAGTTCTTC. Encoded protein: CASQEAGTYNEQFF.

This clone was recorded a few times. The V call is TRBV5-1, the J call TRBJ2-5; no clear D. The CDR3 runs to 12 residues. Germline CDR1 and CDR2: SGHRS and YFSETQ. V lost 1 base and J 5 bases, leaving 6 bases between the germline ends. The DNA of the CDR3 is TGCGCCAGCAGCTTGCTGGAGGAGACCCAGTACTTC. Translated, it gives CASSLLEETQYF.

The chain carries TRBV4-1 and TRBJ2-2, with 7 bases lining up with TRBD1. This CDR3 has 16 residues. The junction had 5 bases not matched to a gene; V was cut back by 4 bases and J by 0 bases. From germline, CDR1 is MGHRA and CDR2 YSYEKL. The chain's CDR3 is CASSPRTGTNTGELFF. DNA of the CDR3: TGCGCCAGCAGCCCACGGACAGGAACGAACACCGGGGAGCTGTTTTTT.

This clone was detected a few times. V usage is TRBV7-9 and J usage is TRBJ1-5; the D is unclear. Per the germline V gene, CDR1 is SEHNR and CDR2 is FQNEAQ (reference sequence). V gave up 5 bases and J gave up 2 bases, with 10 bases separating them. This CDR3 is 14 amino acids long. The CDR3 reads CASSSSGGNQPQHF. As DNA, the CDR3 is TGTGCCAGCAGCAGCTCCGGGGGCAATCAGCCCCAGCATTTT.

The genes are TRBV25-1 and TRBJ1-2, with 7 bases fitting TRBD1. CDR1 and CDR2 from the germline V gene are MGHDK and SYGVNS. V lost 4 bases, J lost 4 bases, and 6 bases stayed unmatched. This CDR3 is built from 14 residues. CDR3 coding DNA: TGTGCCAGCAGTGCAGGACAGGCTGTCTATGGCTACACCTTC. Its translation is CASSAGQAVYGYTF.

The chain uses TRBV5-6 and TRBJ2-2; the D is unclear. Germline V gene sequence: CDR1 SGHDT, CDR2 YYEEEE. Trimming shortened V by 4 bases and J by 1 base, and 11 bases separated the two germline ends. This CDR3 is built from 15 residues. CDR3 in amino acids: CASSPQPRNTGELFF. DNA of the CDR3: TGTGCCAGCAGCCCCCAACCTAGGAACACCGGGGAGCTGTTTTTT.

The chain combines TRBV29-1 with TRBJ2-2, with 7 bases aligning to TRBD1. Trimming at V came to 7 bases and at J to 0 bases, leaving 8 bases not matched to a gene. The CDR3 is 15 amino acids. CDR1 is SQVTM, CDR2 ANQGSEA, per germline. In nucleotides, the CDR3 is TGCAGCGCCCGACCTGGACAGGCGAACACCGGGGAGCTGTTTTTT. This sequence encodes CSARPGQANTGELFF.

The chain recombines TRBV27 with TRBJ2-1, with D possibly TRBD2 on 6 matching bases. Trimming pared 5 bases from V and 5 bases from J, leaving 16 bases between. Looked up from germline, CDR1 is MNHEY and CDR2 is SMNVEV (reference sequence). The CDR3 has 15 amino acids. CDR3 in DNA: TGTGCCAGCAGTCAGGAGGGGAGGCTGAACAATGAGCAGTTCTTC. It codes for CASSQEGRLNNEQFF.

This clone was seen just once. CDR3 bases: TGCGCCAGCAGCCCGCGAATTAGGGGCACTGAAGCTTTCTTT. This translates into CASSPRIRGTEAFF. This chain uses TRBV4-3 with TRBJ1-1; a weak D match, TRBD1 (5 bases). CDR1 and CDR2 from the germline V gene are LGHNA and YSLEER. The CDR3 is made up of 14 amino acids. Trimming left V 4 bases short and J 4 bases short, with 13 bases between.